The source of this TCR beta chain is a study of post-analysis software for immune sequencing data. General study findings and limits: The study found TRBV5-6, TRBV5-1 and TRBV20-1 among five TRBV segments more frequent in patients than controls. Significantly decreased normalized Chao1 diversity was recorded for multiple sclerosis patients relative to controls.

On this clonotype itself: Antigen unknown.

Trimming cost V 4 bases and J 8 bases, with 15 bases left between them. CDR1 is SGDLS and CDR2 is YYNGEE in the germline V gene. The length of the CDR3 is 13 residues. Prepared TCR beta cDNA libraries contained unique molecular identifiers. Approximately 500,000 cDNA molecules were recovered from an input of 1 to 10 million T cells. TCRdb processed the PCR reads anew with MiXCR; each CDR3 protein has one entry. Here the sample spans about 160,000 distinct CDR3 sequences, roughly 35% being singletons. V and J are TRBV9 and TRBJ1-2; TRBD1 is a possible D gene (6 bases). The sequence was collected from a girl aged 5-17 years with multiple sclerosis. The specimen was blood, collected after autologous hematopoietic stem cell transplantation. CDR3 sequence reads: CASSPRGTRGYTF. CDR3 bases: TGTGCCAGCAGCCCCAGAGGGACACGGGGCTACACCTTC.